A single sample gave rise to the 21 T cell receptor beta chains below, sequenced in a study of blood T cell repertoires in COVID-19. Data came from immunoSEQ multiplex PCR; TCRdb stores just in-frame clones and leaves some out. The sample consists of 650,000 to 800,000 clones, 75% to 90% of them appearing once. Sequencing was performed on peripheral blood. These receptor sequences come from a woman under 30 with acute or convalescent COVID-19.

The rearrangement uses TRBV27 and TRBJ2-1; 11 nucleotides match TRBD2. In germline, CDR1 is MNHEY, CDR2 SMNVEV (reference sequence). Trimming took 6 bases from V and 5 from J; bases not matched to a gene: 6. The CDR3 contains 15 residues. CDR3 nucleotide sequence: TGTGCCAGCAGAACCGGGACTAGCGGTAACAATGAGCAGTTCTTC. It codes for CASRTGTSGNNEQFF.

Worth noting for this clone: Its ends do not fully match the called genes, so a read error is possible. The chain uses TRBV3-1 (or the pseudogene TRBV3-2) and TRBJ1-3; a weak D match, TRBD1 (6 bases). The CDR3 is made up of 17 amino acids. Germline values: CDR1 LGHDT, CDR2 YNNKEL (reference sequence). Written as DNA, the CDR3 is TGTACCAGCAGCCAAGATCTCCCCGGGGGGCCGGGGAACACCATATATTTT. Protein sequence: CTSSQDLPGGPGNTIYF.

The sample holds a few counts of this clone. The rearrangement joins TRBV27 to TRBJ1-2; 8 nucleotides line up with TRBD1. V gave up 6 bases and J gave up 11 bases; unmatched junction bases: 11. The CDR3 consists of 13 residues. Germline assignment: CDR1 MNHEY and CDR2 SMNVEV (reference sequence). DNA of the CDR3: TGTGCCAGCAGCGCCGAACCGGGACAGGCGTACACCTTC. Translating it yields CASSAEPGQAYTF.

This clone was detected only once. V is TRBV11-2 and J is TRBJ2-7, with 13 bases identical to TRBD2. V dropped 5 bases and J dropped 3; count of bases not matched to a gene: 10. The V gene's germline CDR1 is SGHAT and CDR2 FQNNGV. CDR3 size: 17 residues. Written as DNA, the CDR3 is TGTGCCAGCAGCCCGGCTACTAGCGGGGGGGCTGGCTACGAGCAGTACTTC. Translated, it gives CASSPATSGGAGYEQYF.

The rearrangement links TRBV7-9 to TRBJ2-1; 8 nucleotides agree with TRBD2. The CDR3 extends over 14 amino acids. V lost 0 bases, J lost 8 bases, and 3 bases stayed unmatched. From germline, CDR1 is SEHNR and CDR2 FQNEAQ (reference sequence). The CDR3 nucleotides read TGTGCCAGCAGCTTAGCCGGGGGGGATGATGAGCAGTTCTTC. It encodes CASSLAGGDDEQFF.

The chain is built from TRBV2 and TRBJ1-2; 10 bases line up with TRBD1. The CDR3 spans 14 residues. Germline CDR1 reads SNHLY; CDR2 reads FYNNEI. The J segment lost 4 bases and the V segment lost 7 bases, leaving 6 bases of the junction unmatched. The CDR3 here is CASIRDRGGYGYTF. CDR3 in DNA: TGTGCCAGCATAAGGGACAGGGGAGGCTATGGCTACACCTTC.

The chain recombines TRBV5-1 with TRBJ1-4; tentative D call: TRBD1 (6 bases). Germline V CDR1 and CDR2: SGHRS, YFSETQ. CDR3 length equals 16 residues. Trimming took off 0 bases at V and 5 bases at J, with 14 bases between the two ends. CDR3 sequence reads: CASSLVQGRENEKLFF. For the CDR3, the DNA is TGCGCCAGCAGCTTGGTTCAGGGGAGAGAAAATGAAAAACTGTTTTTT.

With respect to this clone: Since a much larger clone is just one base distant, this may be a read error. The chain is built from TRBV5-1 and TRBJ2-7, with TRBD1 as a possible D gene (6 bases). V was cut by 3 bases and J by 0 bases, with 7 bases left in between. From germline, CDR1 is SGHRS and CDR2 YFSETQ. CDR3 length: 13 amino acids. The CDR3 here is CASSWDNSYEQYF. CDR3 in DNA: TGCGCCAGCAGCTGGGACAACTCCTACGAGCAGTACTTC. Together with reference TRBV5-1 and TRBJ2-7, the CDR3 gives the full variable domain: KAGVTQTPRYLIKTRGQQVTLSCSPISGHRSVSWYQQTPGQGLQFLFEYFSETQRNKGNFPGRFSGRQFSNSRSEMNVSTLELGDSALYLCASSWDNSYEQYFGPGTRLTVT.

The rearrangement joins TRBV21-1 to TRBJ2-7; TRBD1, as called in the table, went unchecked against the DNA. TRBV21-1 counts as a pseudogene. The CDR3 extends over 17 amino acids. The CDR3 DNA sequence: TGTGCCAGCAGCAAACCAGAGAACAGGGGGGATTTCGACGAGCAGTACTTC. Translating it yields CASSKPENRGDFDEQYF.

The chain links TRBV20-1 to TRBJ1-6; D is undetermined. The germline V gene has CDR1 DFQATT and CDR2 SNEGSKA (reference sequence). Trimming pared 3 bases from V and 5 bases from J, leaving 8 bases between. There are 13 residues in the CDR3. For the CDR3, the DNA is TGCAGTGCTAGTTACGGGAATAATTCACCCCTCCACTTT. Translating it yields CSASYGNNSPLHF.

The V and J genes are TRBV6-5 and TRBJ2-5, with 8 nucleotides matching TRBD1. The V segment lost 5 bases and the J segment 5 bases; nucleotides outside the gene matches: 7. This CDR3 is 14 amino acids long. Per the germline V gene, CDR1 is MNHEY and CDR2 is SVGAGI. The CDR3 protein is CASSRQGFGETQYF. Written as DNA, the CDR3 is TGTGCCAGCAGTCGACAGGGGTTTGGGGAGACCCAGTACTTC.

The V call is TRBV5-5, the J call TRBJ1-3; 7 bases agree with TRBD1. The V gene's germline CDR1 is SGHKS and CDR2 YYEKEE (reference sequence). There are 15 residues in the CDR3. Trimming at V came to 4 bases and at J to 0 bases, leaving 4 bases not matched to a gene. The chain's CDR3 is CASSLDRASGNTIYF. DNA of the CDR3: TGTGCCAGCAGCCTTGACAGGGCCTCTGGAAACACCATATATTTT.

This rearrangement joins TRBV12-5 to TRBJ2-6; TRBD1 aligns across 8 bases. V gave up 3 bases and J gave up 2 bases; unmatched junction bases: 3. Germline CDR1 is LGHNT and CDR2 is FRNRAP. The CDR3 covers 16 residues. CDR3 sequence (DNA): TGTGCTAGTGGTTTTTGGACAGGGCCTGGGGCCAACGTCCTGACTTTC. Encoded protein: CASGFWTGPGANVLTF.

The V and J genes are TRBV15 and TRBJ1-2; D is undetermined. The germline gives CDR1 LNHNV, CDR2 YYDKDF (reference sequence). The CDR3 spans 13 residues. With 4 bases removed from V and 1 base from J, the gap between germline ends came to 7 bases. The CDR3 DNA reads TGTGCCACCAGCACCGGGAATAACTATGGCTACACCTTC. Residues: CATSTGNNYGYTF.

The CDR3 reads CASSPFGQDNEQFF. The CDR3 DNA is TGTGCCAGCAGTCCCTTCGGACAAGACAATGAGCAGTTCTTC. The V and J genes are TRBV28 and TRBJ2-1, with a possible D match to TRBD1 (5 bases). V lost 5 bases and J lost 5, with 13 bases in between. Germline V CDR1 and CDR2: MDHEN, SYDVKM. The CDR3 consists of 14 residues. Together with reference TRBV28 and TRBJ2-1, the CDR3 gives the full variable domain: DVKVTQSSRYLVKRTGEKVFLECVQDMDHENMFWYRQDPGLGLRLIYFSYDVKMKEKGDIPEGYSVSREKKERFSLILESASTNQTSMYLCASSPFGQDNEQFFGPGTRLTVL.

V is TRBV29-1 and J is TRBJ1-2; D possibly corresponds to TRBD1 (5 bases). Trimming took off 5 bases at V and 3 bases at J, with 16 bases between the two ends. Germline CDR1 SQVTM, CDR2 ANQGSEA. There are 14 residues in the CDR3. The DNA for the CDR3 is TGCAGCGTTCCTTCGCAGGGTACTGACTATGGCTACACCTTC. Translation gives CSVPSQGTDYGYTF.

The chain has TRBV10-3 and TRBJ1-2; D gene unclear. The ends were cut back, 6 bases at V and 5 bases at J, with 16 bases in the middle. This CDR3 is 14 amino acids long. The V gene's germline CDR1 is ENHRY and CDR2 SYGVKD. The CDR3 DNA reads as TGTGCCATCAGCATCCAAGTCGGGTTATATGGCTACACCTTC. This translates into CAISIQVGLYGYTF.

CDR3: CASSSGQGSYEQYF. The DNA of the CDR3 is TGTGCCAGTAGTTCGGGACAGGGTTCTTACGAGCAGTACTTC. The V and J genes are TRBV19 and TRBJ2-7; 9 bases agree with TRBD1. Germline CDR1 and CDR2: LNHDA and SQIVND (reference sequence). V gave up 5 bases and J gave up 4 bases; unmatched junction bases: 6. There are 14 residues in the CDR3.

The chain joins TRBV29-1 to TRBJ1-2; 7 nucleotides align to TRBD1. Losses at the gene ends were 4 bases for V and 2 bases for J; bases not matched to a gene: 1. The CDR3 totals 12 residues. Looked up from germline, CDR1 is SQVTM and CDR2 is ANQGSEA. The CDR3, as DNA: TGCAGCGTTGTACAGGGGAACTATGGCTACACCTTC. Translation: CSVVQGNYGYTF.

The chain joins TRBV11-2 to TRBJ2-7; 8 bases line up with TRBD1. After removal of 2 bases from V and 2 bases from J, the junction contained 5 bases not matched to a gene. The CDR3 runs to 15 residues. Germline CDR1 and CDR2: SGHAT and FQNNGV. The CDR3 loop is CASSLTGGSAYEQYF. The CDR3 DNA reads as TGTGCCAGCAGCTTAACAGGGGGTAGCGCCTACGAGCAGTACTTC. Full variable domain (rest looked up from reference TRBV11-2 and TRBJ2-7): EAGVAQSPRYKIIEKRQSVAFWCNPISGHATLYWYQQILGQGPKLLIQFQNNGVVDDSQLPKDRFSAERLKGVDSTLKIQPAKLEDSAVYLCASSLTGGSAYEQYFGPGTRLTVT.

The chain links TRBV25-1 to TRBJ1-4; TRBD1 agrees at 7 bases. Germline V lookup: CDR1 MGHDK, CDR2 SYGVNS. Unmatched junction bases numbered 18, after V lost 6 bases and J lost 8 bases. The CDR3 contains 17 residues. The CDR3 nucleotides are TGTGCCAGCAGCGCATTATCATCTGACAGGGCACCAGAAAAACTGTTTTTT. This codes for CASSALSSDRAPEKLFF.